This TCR beta chain was sequenced during a study of blood T cells in healthy people across ages. Whole-study findings and limits: Both naive CD4+ cell counts and diversity were greater in long-lived donors than in aged donors.

A second PCR of about 7 to 12 cycles used a sample-barcoded 5' primer and a J-beta primer mix. TCRdb passed the 5' RACE reads through MiXCR, listing each CDR3 protein once. Among just over 1 million distinct CDR3 sequences, over 35% were seen once, and the ten largest hold approximately 20%. In this sample, this clonotype turned up many times. The antigen is not known. Per sample, at least 6 micrograms of total RNA were extracted. CDR3 length: 19 residues. Germline V lookup: CDR1 MGHRA, CDR2 YSYEKL. V was clipped by 4 bases and J by 6 bases; unmatched bases: 14. The sequence came from a woman in her fifties or sixties in good health. The sequenced sample consisted of blood. The J gene is TRBJ2-1, the V gene TRBV4-1; 14 bases match TRBD2. As DNA, the CDR3 is TGCGCCAGCAGCCCAACCGGGACTAGCGGGAGCGGATTTATCAATGAGCAGTTCTTC. Protein sequence: CASSPTGTSGSGFINEQFF.